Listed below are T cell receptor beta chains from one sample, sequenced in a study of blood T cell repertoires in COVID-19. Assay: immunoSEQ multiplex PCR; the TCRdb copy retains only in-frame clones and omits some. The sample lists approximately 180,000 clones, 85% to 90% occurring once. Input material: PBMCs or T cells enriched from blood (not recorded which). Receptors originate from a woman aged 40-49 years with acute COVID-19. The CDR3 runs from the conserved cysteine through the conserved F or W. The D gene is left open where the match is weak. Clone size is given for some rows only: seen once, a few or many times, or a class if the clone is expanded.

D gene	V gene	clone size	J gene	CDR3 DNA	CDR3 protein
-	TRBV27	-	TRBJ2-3	TGTGCCAGCAGTTTGGGGCACACAGATACGCAGTATTTT	CASSLGHTDTQYF
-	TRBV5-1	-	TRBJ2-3	TGCGCCAGCAGCTTGGGGGGCACCGTCGGCACAGATACGCAGTATTTT	CASSLGGTVGTDTQYF
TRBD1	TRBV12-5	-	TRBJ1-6	TGTGCTAGTGGTTTGAGATATTGGGGCCTGACAGGGGGTAATTCACCCCTCCACTTT	CASGLRYWGLTGGNSPLHF
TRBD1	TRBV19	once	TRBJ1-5	TGTGCCAGTAGTATTCACAGGGGGAATGATCAGCCCCAGCATTTT	CASSIHRGNDQPQHF
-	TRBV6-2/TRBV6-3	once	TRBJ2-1	TGTGCCAGCAGTTACCGGGGACTTTCCTACAATGAGCAGTTCTTC	CASSYRGLSYNEQFF
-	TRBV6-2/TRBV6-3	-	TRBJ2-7	TGTGCCAGCAGTTACCCCGACCCTTACAGGGTACCCCCGTCCTACGAGCAGTACTTC	CASSYPDPYRVPPSYEQYF
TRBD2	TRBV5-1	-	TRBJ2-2	TGCGCCAGCAGCTTGCCGGTAGGAGTAGCGGGCACCGGGGAGCTGTTTTTT	CASSLPVGVAGTGELFF
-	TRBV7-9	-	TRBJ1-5	TGTGCCAGCAGCTTAGCCACCGGGGGGTGGAATCAGCCCCAGCATTTT	CASSLATGGWNQPQHF
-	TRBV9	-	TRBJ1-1	TGTGCCAGCAGCGCGTTTACAAACACTGAAGCTTTCTTT	CASSAFTNTEAFF
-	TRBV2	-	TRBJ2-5	TGTGCTAGCGCGCGGGGATTAGGGGAGACCCAGTACTTC	CASARGLGETQYF
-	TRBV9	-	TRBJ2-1	TGTGCCAGCAGCAGGGGTGGGGATCCGGCTGAGCAGTTCTTC	CASSRGGDPAEQFF
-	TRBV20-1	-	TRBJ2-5	TGCAGTGCTAGTGGCGGGGGCTCCACCTGGGCCCAGTACTTC	CSASGGGSTWAQYF
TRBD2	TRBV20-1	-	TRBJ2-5	TGCAGTGCTAGTCGGCGGCTTAGCGGGAGGGCCAAAGAGACCCAGTACTTC	CSASRRLSGRAKETQYF